This entry is about one T cell receptor (beta chain). Its antigen is still unknown. This sample is drawn from a study of memory CD4+ T cells and cytomegalovirus serostatus. Study background: Of the healthy Belgian adults, several were CMV seropositive and 20 to 30 seronegative.

Trimming took 1 base from V and 7 from J, leaving 9 bases between them. The length of the CDR3 is 13 residues. Germline CDR1 is KGHSH and CDR2 is LQKENI. Single viable CD3+CD4+CD8-CD45RO+ cells were sorted as the memory CD4+ T cells. The table came from immunoSEQ multiplex PCR; TCRdb's copy has only in-frame clones and leaves some out. The repertoire holds 50,000 or so clones, with roughly 80% as singletons. Study-level points and caveats: CMV serostatus prediction reached median AUC about 0.96, or 0.93 with US-trained model. Each of approximately 63 CMV-associated TCRbeta sequences occurred in one to five individuals.

The V call is TRBV18, the J call TRBJ2-3; D is undetermined. This clonotype originated in an adult in good health and CMV-seronegative. The sample taken for sequencing was memory CD4+ T cells from blood. In nucleotides, the CDR3 is TGTGCCAGCTCACCACAGGGTGCTAATACGCAGTATTTT. Encoded protein: CASSPQGANTQYF.